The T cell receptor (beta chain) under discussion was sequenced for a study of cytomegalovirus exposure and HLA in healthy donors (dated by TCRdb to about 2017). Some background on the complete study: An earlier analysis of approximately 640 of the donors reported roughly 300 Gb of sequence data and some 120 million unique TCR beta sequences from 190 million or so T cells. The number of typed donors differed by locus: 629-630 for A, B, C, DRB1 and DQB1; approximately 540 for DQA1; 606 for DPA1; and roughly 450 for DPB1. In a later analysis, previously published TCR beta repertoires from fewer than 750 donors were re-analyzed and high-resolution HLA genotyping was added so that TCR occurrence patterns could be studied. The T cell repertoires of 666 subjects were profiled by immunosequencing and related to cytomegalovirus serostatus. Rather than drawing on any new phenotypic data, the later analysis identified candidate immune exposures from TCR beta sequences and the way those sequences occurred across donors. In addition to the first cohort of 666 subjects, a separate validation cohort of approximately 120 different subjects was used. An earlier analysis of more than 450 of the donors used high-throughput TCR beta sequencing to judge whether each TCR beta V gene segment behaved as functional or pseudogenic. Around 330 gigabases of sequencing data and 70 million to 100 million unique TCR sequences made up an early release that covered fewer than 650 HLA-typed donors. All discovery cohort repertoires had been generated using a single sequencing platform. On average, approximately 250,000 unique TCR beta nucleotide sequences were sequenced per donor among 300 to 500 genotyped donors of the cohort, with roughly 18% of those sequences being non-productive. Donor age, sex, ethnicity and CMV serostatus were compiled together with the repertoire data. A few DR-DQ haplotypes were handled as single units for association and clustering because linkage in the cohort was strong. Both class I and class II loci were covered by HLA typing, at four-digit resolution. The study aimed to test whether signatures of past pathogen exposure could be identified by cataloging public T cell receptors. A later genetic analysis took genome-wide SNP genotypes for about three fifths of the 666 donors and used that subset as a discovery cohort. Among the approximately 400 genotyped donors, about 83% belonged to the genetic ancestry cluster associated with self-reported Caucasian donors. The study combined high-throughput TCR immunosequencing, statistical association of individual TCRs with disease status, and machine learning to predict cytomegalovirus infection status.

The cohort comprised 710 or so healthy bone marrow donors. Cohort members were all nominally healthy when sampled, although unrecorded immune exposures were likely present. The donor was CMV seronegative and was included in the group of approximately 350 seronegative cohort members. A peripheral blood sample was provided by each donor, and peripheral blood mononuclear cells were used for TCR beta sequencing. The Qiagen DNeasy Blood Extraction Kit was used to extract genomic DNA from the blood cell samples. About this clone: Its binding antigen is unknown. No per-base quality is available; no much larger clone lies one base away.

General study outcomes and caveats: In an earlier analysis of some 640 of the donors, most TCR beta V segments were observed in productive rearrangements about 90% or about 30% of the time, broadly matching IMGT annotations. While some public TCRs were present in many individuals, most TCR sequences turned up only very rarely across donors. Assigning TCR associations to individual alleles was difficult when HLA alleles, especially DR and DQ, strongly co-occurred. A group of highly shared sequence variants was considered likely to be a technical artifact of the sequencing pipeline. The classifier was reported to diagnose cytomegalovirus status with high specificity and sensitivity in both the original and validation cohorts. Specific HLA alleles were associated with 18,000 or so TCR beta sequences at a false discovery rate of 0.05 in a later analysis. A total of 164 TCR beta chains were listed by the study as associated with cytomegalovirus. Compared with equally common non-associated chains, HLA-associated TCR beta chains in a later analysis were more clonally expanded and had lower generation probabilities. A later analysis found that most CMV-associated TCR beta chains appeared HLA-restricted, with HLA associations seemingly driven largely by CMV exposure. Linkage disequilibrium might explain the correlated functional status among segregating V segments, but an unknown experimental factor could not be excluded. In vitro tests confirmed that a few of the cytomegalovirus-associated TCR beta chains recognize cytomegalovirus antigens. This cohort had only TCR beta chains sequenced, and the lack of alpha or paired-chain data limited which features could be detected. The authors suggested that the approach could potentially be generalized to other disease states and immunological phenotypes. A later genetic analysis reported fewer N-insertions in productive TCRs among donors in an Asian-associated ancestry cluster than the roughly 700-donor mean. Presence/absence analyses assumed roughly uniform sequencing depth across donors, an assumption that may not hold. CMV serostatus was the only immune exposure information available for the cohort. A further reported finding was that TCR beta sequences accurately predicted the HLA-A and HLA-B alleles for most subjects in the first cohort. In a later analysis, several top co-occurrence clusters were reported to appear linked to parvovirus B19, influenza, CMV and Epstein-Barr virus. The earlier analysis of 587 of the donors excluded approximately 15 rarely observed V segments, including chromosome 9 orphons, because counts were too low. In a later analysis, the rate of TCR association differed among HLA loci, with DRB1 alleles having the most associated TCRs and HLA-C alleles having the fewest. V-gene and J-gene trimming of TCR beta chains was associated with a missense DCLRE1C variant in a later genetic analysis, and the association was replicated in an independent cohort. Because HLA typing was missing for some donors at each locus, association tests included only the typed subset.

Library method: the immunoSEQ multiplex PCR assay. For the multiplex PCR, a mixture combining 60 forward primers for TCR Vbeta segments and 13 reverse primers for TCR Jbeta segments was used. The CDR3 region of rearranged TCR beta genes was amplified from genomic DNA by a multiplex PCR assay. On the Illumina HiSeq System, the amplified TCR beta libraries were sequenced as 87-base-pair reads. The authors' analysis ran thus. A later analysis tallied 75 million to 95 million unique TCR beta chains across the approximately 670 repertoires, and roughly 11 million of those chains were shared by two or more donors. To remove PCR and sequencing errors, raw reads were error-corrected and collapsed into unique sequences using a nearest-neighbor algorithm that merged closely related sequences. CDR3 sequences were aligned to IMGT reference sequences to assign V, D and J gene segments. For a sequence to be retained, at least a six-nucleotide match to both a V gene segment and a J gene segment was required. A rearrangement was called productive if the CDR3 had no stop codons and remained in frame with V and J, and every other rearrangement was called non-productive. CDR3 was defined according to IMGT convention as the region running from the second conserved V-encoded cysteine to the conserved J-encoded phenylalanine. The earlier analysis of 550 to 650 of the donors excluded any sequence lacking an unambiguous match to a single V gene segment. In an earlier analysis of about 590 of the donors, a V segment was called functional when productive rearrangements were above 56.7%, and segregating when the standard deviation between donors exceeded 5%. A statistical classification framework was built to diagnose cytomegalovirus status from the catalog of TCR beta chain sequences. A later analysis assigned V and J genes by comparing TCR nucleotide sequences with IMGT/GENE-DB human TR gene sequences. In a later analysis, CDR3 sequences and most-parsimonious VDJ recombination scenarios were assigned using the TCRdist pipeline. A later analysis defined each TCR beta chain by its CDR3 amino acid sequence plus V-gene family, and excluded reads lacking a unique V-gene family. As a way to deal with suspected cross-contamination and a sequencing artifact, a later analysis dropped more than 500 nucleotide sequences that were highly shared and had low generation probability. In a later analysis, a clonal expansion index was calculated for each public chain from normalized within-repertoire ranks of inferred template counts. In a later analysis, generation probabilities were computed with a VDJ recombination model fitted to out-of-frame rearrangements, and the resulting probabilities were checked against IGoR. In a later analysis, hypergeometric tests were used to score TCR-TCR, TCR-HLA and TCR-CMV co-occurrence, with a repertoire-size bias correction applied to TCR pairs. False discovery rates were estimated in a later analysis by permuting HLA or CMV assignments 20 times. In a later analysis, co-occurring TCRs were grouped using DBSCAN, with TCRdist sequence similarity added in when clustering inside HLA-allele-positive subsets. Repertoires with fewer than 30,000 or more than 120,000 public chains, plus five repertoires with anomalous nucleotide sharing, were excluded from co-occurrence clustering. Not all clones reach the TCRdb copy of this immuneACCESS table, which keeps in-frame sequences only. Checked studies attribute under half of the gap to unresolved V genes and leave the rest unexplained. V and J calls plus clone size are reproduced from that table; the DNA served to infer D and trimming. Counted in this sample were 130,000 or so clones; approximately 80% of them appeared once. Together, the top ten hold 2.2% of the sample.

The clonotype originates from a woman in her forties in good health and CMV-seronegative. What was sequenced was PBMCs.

The CDR3 reads as follows: CASSLGDRGGYTF. The sequence in DNA is TGCGCCAGCAGCTTGGGTGACAGGGGTGGCTACACCTTC. The receptor chain draws on TRBV5-1 and TRBJ1-2, with 8 junctional bases fitting TRBD1. As encoded in the germline V gene, CDR1 is SGHRS while CDR2 is YFSETQ. The CDR3 starts with the cysteine, ends with the phenylalanine, and has 13 residues. The kept DNA is CDR3 alone, 39 bases in frame from the first base. V trim: 0 bases; J trim: 7 bases; unmatched bases: 2. Reference TRBV5-1 and TRBJ1-2 proteins supply the regions before and after the CDR3; the full variable domain is: KAGVTQTPRYLIKTRGQQVTLSCSPISGHRSVSWYQQTPGQGLQFLFEYFSETQRNKGNFPGRFSGRQFSNSRSEMNVSTLELGDSALYLCASSLGDRGGYTFGSGTRLTVV.